This T cell receptor (beta chain) was identified during a study of T cell responses to AZD1222 COVID-19 vaccine. The CDR3 extends over 14 amino acids. CDR1 is MDHEN, CDR2 SYDVKM, per germline. The ends were cut back, 7 bases at V and 0 bases at J, with 12 bases in the middle. Details on this clone: Its antigen is currently unknown.

Broader study findings: Mostly white British, mostly female donors; authors suggested clonal diversity may be underestimated. Spike-specific TCR breadth and depth went up after people got two AZD1222 doses. The number of AZD1222 recipients seropositive at baseline was only five to seven. Researchers report vaccine-associated CD4 TCRs spanning spike, with dominance at 160-218 and 743-854.

The assay was immunoSEQ multiplex PCR, and TCRdb's table has in-frame clones only and misses some. The table includes approximately 97,000 clones, around 83% detected once. The sequence derives from an adult in good health. The input for sequencing was peripheral blood, taken on day 0 of AZD1222 vaccination. The chain recombines TRBV28 with TRBJ1-1; D is possibly TRBD1 (6 bases). The CDR3 coding sequence is TGTGCCAGCATTCCGAGGGGGTTGAACACTGAAGCTTTCTTT. Amino acids: CASIPRGLNTEAFF.